This passage covers 19 T cell receptor beta chains from one sample sequenced in a study of blood T cells in healthy people across ages. A J-beta primer mix and a sample-barcoded 5' primer were used in a second PCR of about 7 to 11 cycles. MiXCR, applied by TCRdb to the 5' RACE reads, yields one record per CDR3 protein. The top ten hold around 0.75% of the sample, which has around 1,000,000 distinct CDR3 sequences, around 27% seen once. These data also featured in a second study, about T cells of mothers and their children.

Sequencing input: blood. These receptors were obtained from a girl aged 2-9 years in good health.

This clonotype occurred a few times. This chain joins TRBV5-1 and TRBJ2-1; 10 bases map to TRBD2. J was trimmed by 2 bases and V by 2 bases; bases with no gene match: 4. Germline loops: CDR1 SGHRS, CDR2 YFSETQ. This CDR3 spans 16 amino acids. CDR3 region: CASSLLAGLTYNEQFF. The DNA of the CDR3 is TGCGCCAGCAGCTTACTAGCGGGGCTGACCTACAATGAGCAGTTCTTC.

V usage is TRBV20-1 and J usage is TRBJ1-2, with TRBD1 identical over 7 bases. The CDR3 is 16 amino acids. The V gene's germline CDR1 is DFQATT and CDR2 SNEGSKA (reference sequence). V lost 3 bases and J lost 4; bases outside the gene matches: 14. The CDR3 loop is CSAREGAQFASYGYTF. The CDR3 coding sequence is TGCAGTGCTAGGGAGGGGGCGCAGTTCGCTAGCTATGGCTACACCTTC.

This chain uses TRBV6-1 with TRBJ1-1; no firm D call. Trimming left V 0 bases short and J 3 bases short, with 5 bases between. Per germline, CDR1 MNHNS and CDR2 SASEGT. The CDR3 totals 13 residues. The CDR3 bases are TGTGCCAGCAGTGAAGCAGACTACACTGAAGCTTTCTTT. Its protein product is CASSEADYTEAFF.

This clonotype has only a few counts. The genes are TRBV29-1 and TRBJ2-5, with 8 bases fitting TRBD1. The CDR3 covers 14 residues. V shed 5 bases and J 1 base; nucleotides not matched to a gene: 6. CDR1 and CDR2 from the germline V gene are SQVTM and ANQGSEA. This chain's CDR3 is CSVLQGTGQETQYF. The DNA for the CDR3 is TGCAGCGTTCTCCAAGGGACAGGCCAAGAGACCCAGTACTTC.

The CDR3 DNA reads as TGTGCCAGCAGCCTGAGTTGGGGTAGCTCCTACGAGCAGTACTTC. Translation gives CASSLSWGSSYEQYF. V gene TRBV3-1 combines with J gene TRBJ2-5; D ambiguous. TRBJ2-7 explains the end of the DNA better; the J call may be wrong. The CDR3 is 15 residues long. Germline lookup yields CDR1 LGHDT and CDR2 YNNKEL (reference sequence).

V and J are TRBV20-1 and TRBJ2-4; maybe TRBD1 (5 bases). Germline CDR1 reads DFQATT; CDR2 reads SNEGSKA (reference sequence). The CDR3 is made up of 13 amino acids. The V gene lost 6 bases and the J gene lost 0 bases, with 9 bases spanning the gap. Here the CDR3 DNA reads TGCAGTGCCACCGACAGAGCCAAAAACATTCAGTACTTC. This encodes CSATDRAKNIQYF.

In this sample, this clonotype turned up a few times. The chain employs TRBV5-1 and TRBJ2-1; possible D gene TRBD2, 6 bases. CDR1 and CDR2 (germline): SGHRS, YFSETQ. V lost 2 bases, J lost 1 base, and 16 bases lay in between. This CDR3 is built from 17 residues. CDR3 bases: TGCGCCAGCAGCTTCTGGACTACCGCCCTTTCCTACAATGAGCAGTTCTTC. This encodes CASSFWTTALSYNEQFF.

The chain uses TRBV18 and TRBJ1-5; the D is unclear. The CDR3 sequence is 11 residues long. The V end lost 2 bases, the J end lost 15 bases, and 11 bases lay between the germline ends. CDR1 and CDR2 from the germline V gene are KGHSH and LQKENI. The CDR3 sequence: CASSPGGCGHF. CDR3 bases: TGTGCCAGCTCACCAGGAGGGTGCGGGCATTTT.

This sequence joins TRBV2 and TRBJ2-2; 12 bases map to TRBD1. Germline trimming cut 4 bases from V and 6 bases from J; bases unmatched to any gene: 3. Per the germline V gene, CDR1 is SNHLY and CDR2 is FYNNEI. The CDR3 sequence is 15 residues long. CDR3 coding DNA: TGTGCCAGCAGTGCCCGGGACAGGGGGCCCGGGGAGCTGTTTTTT. Protein sequence: CASSARDRGPGELFF. Complete variable domain (other parts from reference TRBV2 and TRBJ2-2): EPEVTQTPSHQVTQMGQEVILRCVPISNHLYFYWYRQILGQKVEFLVSFYNNEISEKSEIFDDQFSVERPDGSNFTLKIRSTKLEDSAMYFCASSARDRGPGELFFGEGSRLTVL.

Of note for this clonotype: Possible read error: a much larger clone is one base away. The chain is built from TRBV3-1 and TRBJ2-7; D is perhaps TRBD1 (6 bases). Germline V gene data show CDR1 as LGHDT and CDR2 as YNNKEL (reference sequence). The CDR3 length is 14 residues. As DNA, the CDR3 is TGTGCCGGCAGCCCCGTAGGGGGACCCTACGAGCAGTACTTC. Its translation is CAGSPVGGPYEQYF.

This clonotype has just a few counts. The V gene is TRBV9, the J gene TRBJ1-2, with D possibly matching TRBD1 (6 bases). CDR3 length: 14 residues. Germline loops: CDR1 SGDLS, CDR2 YYNGEE. Trimming removed 3 bases at V and 2 bases at J, with 11 bases between. The CDR3 is CASSEDRLNYGYTF. DNA for the CDR3: TGTGCCAGCAGCGAAGACAGGCTGAACTATGGCTACACCTTC. Supplemented by reference TRBV9 and TRBJ1-2, the full variable domain reads DSGVTQTPKHLITATGQRVTLRCSPRSGDLSVYWYQQSLDQGLQFLIQYYNGEERAKGNILERFSAQQFPDLHSELNLSSLELGDSALYFCASSEDRLNYGYTFGSGTRLTVV.

Points on this clonotype: One junction end does not reproduce the germline sequence, and a read error may be involved. V gene TRBV7-7 combines with J gene TRBJ2-1, with D maybe TRBD2 (5 bases). The CDR3 is 13 residues long. CDR1 and CDR2 from the germline V gene are SSHAT and FNYEAQ (reference sequence). Here the CDR3 reads CASSAIYRGLSFF. CDR3 in DNA: TGTGCTAGCAGCGCCATATATAGAGGGTTGTCCTTCTTC.

The chain uses TRBV5-6 and TRBJ2-1; 7 bases line up with TRBD2. With V trimmed by 6 bases and J by 0 bases, 9 bases remained unmatched. The CDR3 is 16 residues long. Per the germline V gene, CDR1 is SGHDT and CDR2 is YYEEEE. CDR3 sequence (DNA): TGTGCCAGCAAATATTCCGAGCGGGGCTCCTACAATGAGCAGTTCTTC. It translates to CASKYSERGSYNEQFF.

V is TRBV2 and J is TRBJ2-1; 7 bases map to TRBD1. This CDR3 is 13 amino acids long. Germline V gene lookup returns CDR1 SNHLY and CDR2 FYNNEI. Trimming removed 10 bases from V and 1 base from J; junction bases left unmatched: 4. This CDR3 is CAIRQGSYNEQFF. The CDR3 coding sequence is TGTGCCATCCGACAGGGTTCCTACAATGAGCAGTTCTTC.

The rearrangement links TRBV28 to TRBJ2-7, with D perhaps TRBD1 or TRBD2 (6 bases each). Germline V lookup: CDR1 MDHEN, CDR2 SYDVKM. V gave up 7 bases and J gave up 3 bases, with 16 bases separating them. The length of the CDR3 is 14 residues. The CDR3 DNA sequence: TGTGCCAGCACCCCCAGGGGAGGAGACTACGAGCAGTACTTC. Translation gives CASTPRGGDYEQYF.

The chain is built from TRBV2 and TRBJ2-5; D is unresolved. The germline CDR1 and CDR2 sequences are SNHLY and FYNNEI. Trimming pared 4 bases from V and 5 bases from J, leaving 11 bases between. This CDR3 contains 13 residues. The DNA for the CDR3 is TGTGCCAGCAGTGTGGTGTTAGGGGAGACCCAGTACTTC. It is translated as CASSVVLGETQYF. Variable domain in full (rest from reference TRBV2 and TRBJ2-5): EPEVTQTPSHQVTQMGQEVILRCVPISNHLYFYWYRQILGQKVEFLVSFYNNEISEKSEIFDDQFSVERPDGSNFTLKIRSTKLEDSAMYFCASSVVLGETQYFGPGTRLLVL.

The chain links TRBV28 to TRBJ2-5; D remains unclear. The DNA matches TRBJ2-7 better at its end, which makes the J call doubtful. There are 12 residues in the CDR3. Germline CDR1 is MDHEN and CDR2 is SYDVKM. The CDR3 region is CASSLLGSEQYF. CDR3 coding DNA: TGTGCCAGCAGTTTATTGGGAAGCGAGCAGTACTTC.

This clonotype was picked up many times. The rearrangement joins TRBV4-3 to TRBJ2-1, with D perhaps matching TRBD1 (6 bases). The V gene lost 0 bases and the J gene lost 13 bases, with 13 bases spanning the gap. CDR1 and CDR2 from the germline V gene are LGHNA and YSLEER. This CDR3 is built from 13 residues. The CDR3 sequence is CASSQELRTDQFF. CDR3 nucleotide sequence: TGCGCCAGCAGCCAAGAGTTAAGGACAGATCAGTTCTTC.

This clonotype showed up many times. The chain links TRBV6-6 to TRBJ2-3; the match to TRBD1 covers 11 bases. Per germline, CDR1 MNHNY and CDR2 SVGAGI (reference sequence). The CDR3 spans 16 residues. Germline trimming cut 5 bases from V and 4 bases from J; bases unmatched to any gene: 8. The CDR3 here is CASSPGQGAPPDTQYF. In nucleotides, the CDR3 is TGTGCCAGCAGTCCTGGACAGGGGGCGCCCCCAGATACGCAGTATTTT.